These T cell receptor beta chains were read from a single sample in a study of OX40 agonist ivuxolimab in advanced cancers. Some clones are missing from TCRdb's copy, which holds only in-frame ones; the method was immunoSEQ multiplex PCR. The sample consists of around 60,000 clones, roughly 80% of them appearing once. Sequenced material: CD4+ or CD8+ T cells sorted from blood, taken in a trial of the OX40 agonist ivuxolimab. Receptors were obtained from an adult with an advanced solid tumor such as melanoma, head and neck, liver or kidney cancer. Each CDR3 is given with its conserved first and last residue. The D gene is left open where the match is weak. Clone size is stated in some rows and not others, as once, few, many or a class when expanded.

clone_size,j_call,v_call,cdr3_length,d_call,cdr3_aa,cdr3_nt
NA,TRBJ2-3,TRBV27,13,NA,CASSLRRTDTQYF,TGTGCCAGCAGTTTAAGGAGGACAGATACGCAGTATTTT
once,TRBJ2-3,TRBV2,15,NA,CASSPSRGSTDTQYF,TGTGCCAGCAGCCCCAGCAGGGGTAGCACAGATACGCAGTATTTT
NA,TRBJ2-5,TRBV9,16,NA,CASSSSRGLYQETQYF,TGTGCCAGCAGCTCGAGCAGGGGCCTGTACCAAGAGACCCAGTACTTC
NA,TRBJ2-5,TRBV7-7,15,NA,CASSLQGGVGETQYF,TGTGCCAGCAGCTTACAGGGGGGAGTGGGGGAGACCCAGTACTTC
few,TRBJ1-3,TRBV15,16,NA,CATSRAGTLSGNTIYF,TGTGCCACCAGCAGAGCCGGGACACTCTCTGGAAACACCATATATTTT
once,TRBJ2-1,TRBV4-3,14,NA,CASSQALTGIEQFF,TGCGCCAGCAGCCAAGCCCTCACCGGGATCGAGCAGTTCTTC
NA,TRBJ1-5,TRBV19,14,NA,CASRRTGDNQPQHF,TGTGCCAGTAGACGTACTGGGGACAATCAGCCCCAGCATTTT
NA,TRBJ1-1,TRBV5-1,14,NA,CASSRGGGDTEAFF,TGCGCCAGCAGCCGAGGGGGAGGCGACACTGAAGCTTTCTTT
NA,TRBJ1-1,TRBV19,15,NA,CASSIRGRRATEAFF,TGTGCCAGTAGTATCCGAGGGCGCAGGGCCACTGAAGCTTTCTTT
once,TRBJ2-6,TRBV2,18,TRBD2,CASRTGGSPSSGANVLTF,TGTGCCAGCAGGACGGGGGGGTCTCCAAGCTCTGGGGCCAACGTCCTGACTTTC
NA,TRBJ1-2,TRBV5-1,17,TRBD1,CASSRGATGGSNYGYTF,TGCGCCAGCAGCAGAGGGGCGACAGGGGGAAGTAACTATGGCTACACCTTC
NA,TRBJ1-3,TRBV2,13,NA,CASRNRAQDTIYF,TGTGCCAGCCGTAACAGGGCACAAGACACCATATATTTT
once,TRBJ1-1,TRBV2,15,NA,CASSALPPGGTEAFF,TGTGCCAGCAGCGCCCTTCCCCCTGGTGGAACCGAAGCTTTCTTT
NA,TRBJ2-5,TRBV11-3,15,TRBD2,CASSREAGKQETQYF,TGTGCCAGCAGCCGGGAGGCGGGAAAACAAGAGACCCAGTACTTC